This TCR beta chain was documented in a study of T cell repertoires in cytomegalovirus infection. Study in general: Carrying CMV and the relevant HLA type showed in public TCR beta signatures.

Each CDR3 protein gets one entry after TCRdb re-called the reads with MiXCR. The sample has hundreds of thousands of distinct CDR3 sequences; 10% to 12% are singletons. This clonotype was seen more than once but under ten times. Its antigen is currently unknown. Overall study findings and caveats: Of the TCR beta families, the public ones yielded a cumulative frequency that identified carriers of CMV plus the relevant HLA. There were HLA-C-restricted CMV-specific TCR beta clonotypes dominating the ex vivo response.

This clonotype was sampled from a human donor in good health (CMV status not recorded). Some clones in this sample may be carry-over from other donors' samples. The specimen sequenced was PBMCs.

The CDR3 region is CASTRTGLGNEQFF. CDR3 DNA: TGTGCCAGCACCCGGACAGGGCTAGGCAATGAGCAGTTCTTC. The V call is TRBV19, the J call TRBJ2-1, with TRBD1 identical over 8 bases. This CDR3 spans 14 amino acids. J was trimmed by 6 bases and V by 9 bases; bases with no gene match: 10. From germline, CDR1 is LNHDA and CDR2 SQIVND (reference sequence).